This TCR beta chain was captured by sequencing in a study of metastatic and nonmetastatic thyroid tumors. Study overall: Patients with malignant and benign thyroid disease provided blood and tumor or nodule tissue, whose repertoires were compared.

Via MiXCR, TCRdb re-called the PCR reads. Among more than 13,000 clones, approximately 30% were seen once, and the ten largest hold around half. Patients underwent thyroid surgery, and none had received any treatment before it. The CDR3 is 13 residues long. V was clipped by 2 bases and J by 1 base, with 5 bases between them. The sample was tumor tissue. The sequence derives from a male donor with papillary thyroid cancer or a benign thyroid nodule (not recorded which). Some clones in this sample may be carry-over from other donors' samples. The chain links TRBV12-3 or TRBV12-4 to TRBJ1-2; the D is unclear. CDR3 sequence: CASSLNNNYGYTF. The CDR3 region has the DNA TGTGCCAGCAGTTTAAACAATAACTATGGCTACACCTTC.